The following is a T cell receptor beta chain sequence with its context. The data belong to a study of blood T cell repertoires in COVID-19. Study-wide background: T cells, B-cell-depleted T cells, or PBMCs provided the cDNA or gDNA that served as material.

In the authors' methods: The authors estimated nucleated cell counts from reference gene primer amplification. Sequenced by immunoSEQ multiplex PCR; TCRdb stores in-frame clones only, minus some. The V and J calls and clone size come from that table; D and trimming were worked out from the DNA. The sample includes about 45,000 clones, about 83% of them seen just once. The sequence derives from a man aged 80 or over in a cohort sampled during active COVID-19. Sequenced: peripheral blood.

As DNA, the CDR3 is TGTGCCAGCAGTTTGAGCCAGGCCCCCAATCAGCCCCAGCATTTT. Its translation: CASSLSQAPNQPQHF. The chain is built from TRBV6-6 and TRBJ1-5; D unclear. CDR3 size: 15 residues. Trimming pared 4 bases from V and 3 bases from J, leaving 13 bases between. Germline CDR1 MNHNY, CDR2 SVGAGI (reference sequence).